The rows below give T cell receptor beta chains drawn from one sample of a study of memory CD4+ T cells and cytomegalovirus serostatus. The assay was immunoSEQ multiplex PCR, and TCRdb's table has in-frame clones only and misses some. Of tens of thousands of clones listed, 83% are singletons. Source material: memory CD4+ T cells from blood. All receptors come from an adult in good health and CMV-seropositive. Each CDR3 is given with its conserved first and last residue. A D gene is named only where the DNA matches it firmly. Clone size is not always given. Where it is, it says once, few, many or a class for expanded clones.

j_call,v_call,d_call,clone_size,cdr3_nt,cdr3_aa
TRBJ2-1,TRBV7-8,TRBD1,.,TGTGCCAGCAGCCTGGGACAGGGCACCTACAATGAGCAGTTCTTC,CASSLGQGTYNEQFF
TRBJ1-3,TRBV6-6,TRBD1,once,TGTGCCAGCAAGGCAGGGGGCGACGGAAACACCATATATTTT,CASKAGGDGNTIYF
TRBJ1-4,TRBV27,TRBD1,.,TGTGCCAGCAGTCACAGACAGGGAAGCGAAAAACTGTTTTTT,CASSHRQGSEKLFF
TRBJ1-5,TRBV19,TRBD1,.,TGTGCCAGTAGTATCCTCGACAGGGGCAATCAGCCCCAGCATTTT,CASSILDRGNQPQHF
TRBJ2-5,TRBV19,.,.,TGTGCCAGTAGTATCAGCCCCGGAGAGACCCAGTACTTC,CASSISPGETQYF
TRBJ1-5,TRBV2,.,.,TGTGCCAGCAGTAAGGACCAGGTCAATCAGCCCCAGCATTTT,CASSKDQVNQPQHF
TRBJ2-7,TRBV6-6,.,.,TGTGCCAGCACCGACGGAGGGCGGGACGAGCAGTACTTC,CASTDGGRDEQYF
TRBJ1-2,TRBV4-2,TRBD1,.,TGTGCCAGCAGCCAAGGATCGGGACAGGACCATGGCTACACCTTC,CASSQGSGQDHGYTF
TRBJ2-5,TRBV11-2,.,once,TGTGCCAGCAGCCAACTTATGGACGGGTGGAAGGAGACCCAGTACTTC,CASSQLMDGWKETQYF
TRBJ1-2,TRBV6-1,.,.,TGTGCCAGCAGTAAAGAGACACTCTCCGTCTATGGCTACACCTTC,CASSKETLSVYGYTF
TRBJ2-2,TRBV5-1,TRBD2,once,TGCGCCAGCAGCCGCACTGAATTAGCGGGGAACACCGGGGAGCTGTTTTTT,CASSRTELAGNTGELFF
TRBJ2-7,TRBV6-6,.,.,TGTGCCAGCAGTTACCTTTCGGGCTACGAGCAGTACTTC,CASSYLSGYEQYF
TRBJ2-6,TRBV6-5,.,.,TGTGCCAGCAGTTACTCAGGGTCTGGGGCCAACGTCCTGACTTTC,CASSYSGSGANVLTF
TRBJ1-1,TRBV6-1,.,.,TGTGCCAGCAGTGAGAATGGGAACACCGGGACTGAAGCTTTCTTT,CASSENGNTGTEAFF
TRBJ1-2,TRBV5-4,.,.,TGTGCCAGCAGCTTGGGGTCCCCCAGTGGGAACTATGGCTACACCTTC,CASSLGSPSGNYGYTF
TRBJ1-4,TRBV6-1,.,.,TGTGCCAGCAGTGAGGGGACAAGTAATGAAAAACTGTTTTTT,CASSEGTSNEKLFF
TRBJ1-3,TRBV9,.,few,TGTGCCAGCAGCGTAGACGGAGGTAGAGTCAACACCATATATTTT,CASSVDGGRVNTIYF
TRBJ1-1,TRBV6-6,TRBD1,.,TGTGCCAGCAGTTACGCGACAGGGGCTAGCACTGAAGCTTTCTTT,CASSYATGASTEAFF
TRBJ2-7,TRBV30,TRBD1,.,TGTGCCTGGAGCGGGACAGGTACCTACGAGCAGTACTTC,CAWSGTGTYEQYF
TRBJ1-1,TRBV6-5,.,once,TGTGCCAGCAGTTTATTCGGGAACACTGAAGCTTTCTTT,CASSLFGNTEAFF
TRBJ2-5,TRBV30,.,.,TGTGCCTGGGATGGGATCTTAAGGGAGACCCAGTACTTC,CAWDGILRETQYF